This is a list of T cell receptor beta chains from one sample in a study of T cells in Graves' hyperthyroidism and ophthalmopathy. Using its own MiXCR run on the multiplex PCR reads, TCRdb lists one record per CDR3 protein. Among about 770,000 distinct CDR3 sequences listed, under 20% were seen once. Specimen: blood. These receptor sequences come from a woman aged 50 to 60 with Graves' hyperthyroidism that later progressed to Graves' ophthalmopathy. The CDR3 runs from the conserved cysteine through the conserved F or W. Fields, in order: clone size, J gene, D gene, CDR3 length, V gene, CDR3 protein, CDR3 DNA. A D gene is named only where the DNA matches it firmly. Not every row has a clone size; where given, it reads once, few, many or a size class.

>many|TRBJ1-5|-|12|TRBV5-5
CASSISNQPQHF
TGTGCCAGCAGCATATCGAATCAGCCCCAGCATTTT
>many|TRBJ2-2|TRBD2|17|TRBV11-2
CASSFPSGGALTGELFF
TGTGCCAGCAGCTTCCCTAGCGGGGGGGCCCTCACCGGGGAGCTGTTTTTT
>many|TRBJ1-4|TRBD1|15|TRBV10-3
CATAGTGGSNEKLFF
TGTGCCACGGCCGGGACAGGGGGATCTAATGAAAAACTGTTTTTT
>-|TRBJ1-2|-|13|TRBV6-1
CASRSDEDYGYTF
TGTGCCAGCAGGTCGGACGAAGACTATGGCTACACCTTC
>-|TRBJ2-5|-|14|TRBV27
CASSRSGDRETQYF
TGTGCCAGCAGCCGCTCAGGGGACCGAGAGACCCAGTACTTC
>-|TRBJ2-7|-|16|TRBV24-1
CATSDTSGVLPYEQYF
TGTGCCACCAGTGATACTTCGGGGGTATTGCCCTACGAGCAGTACTTC
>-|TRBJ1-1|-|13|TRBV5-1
CASTQTGNTEAFF
TGCGCCAGCACCCAAACAGGGAATACTGAAGCTTTCTTT
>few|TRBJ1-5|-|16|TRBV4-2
CASSQAGAGSNQPQHF
TGTGCCAGCAGCCAAGCAGGGGCCGGGTCTAATCAGCCCCAGCATTTT
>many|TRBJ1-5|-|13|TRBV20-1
CSASSGTHQPQHF
TGCAGTGCTAGTTCTGGGACGCATCAGCCCCAGCATTTT
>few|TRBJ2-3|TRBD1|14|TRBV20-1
CSAREDRGADTQYF
TGCAGTGCTAGAGAAGACAGGGGGGCAGATACGCAGTATTTT
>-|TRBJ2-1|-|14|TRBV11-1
CASSLAYRHNEQFF
TGCGCCAGCAGCTTAGCGTACAGACACAATGAGCAGTTCTTC
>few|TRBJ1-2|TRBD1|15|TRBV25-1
CASSEGQGLLYGYTF
TGTGCCAGCAGTGAGGGACAGGGACTCCTCTATGGCTACACCTTC
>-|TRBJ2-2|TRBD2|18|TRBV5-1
CASSPGLAGGRNTGELFF
TGCGCCAGCAGCCCGGGACTAGCGGGGGGGCGGAACACCGGGGAGCTGTTTTTT
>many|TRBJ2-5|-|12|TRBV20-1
CSASDNQETQYF
TGCAGTGCTAGCGACAACCAAGAGACCCAGTACTTC
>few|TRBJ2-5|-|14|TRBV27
CASSFGRGHETQYF
TGTGCCAGCAGTTTCGGCAGGGGTCACGAGACCCAGTACTTC
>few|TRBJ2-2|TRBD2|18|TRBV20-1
CSATRVLAGGLNTGELFF
TGCAGTGCTACCCGGGTACTAGCGGGGGGGTTGAACACCGGGGAGCTGTTTTTT
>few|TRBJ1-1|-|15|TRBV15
CATSRDRARNTEAFF
TGTGCCACCAGCAGAGATCGGGCCAGGAACACTGAAGCTTTCTTT
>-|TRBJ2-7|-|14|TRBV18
CASSPPDGAYEQYF
TGTGCCAGCTCACCACCGGACGGGGCCTACGAGCAGTACTTC
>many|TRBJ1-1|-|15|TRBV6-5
CASSYSRRMNTEAFF
TGTGCCAGCAGTTACTCGAGGAGGATGAACACTGAAGCTTTCTTT
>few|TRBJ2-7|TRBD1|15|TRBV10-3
CAISDPGQGSYEQYF
TGTGCCATCAGTGACCCGGGACAGGGCTCCTACGAGCAGTACTTC
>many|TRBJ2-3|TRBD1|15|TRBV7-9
CASLRGTELTDTQYF
TGTGCCAGCTTGAGAGGGACAGAACTCACAGATACGCAGTATTTT
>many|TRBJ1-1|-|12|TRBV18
CASSPGETEAFF
TGTGCCAGCTCACCGGGGGAAACTGAAGCTTTCTTT